This TCR beta chain was documented in a study of shared clonotypes between healthy human individuals. The method was immunoSEQ multiplex PCR; TCRdb's version includes in-frame clones alone and lacks a portion of them. The repertoire includes about 600,000 clones, around 97% of them detected once, and about 0.057% sits in the top ten. This clone appeared a few times. Its antigen is unidentified. The study's findings and limits: The study generally estimated greater richness for naive than memory subsets. Limited genetic and exposure-history diversity came from having few donors.

CDR3 length: 15 amino acids. Germline V gene data show CDR1 as SGHRS and CDR2 as YFSETQ. Unmatched junction bases numbered 7, after V lost 4 bases and J lost 2 bases. Sequenced input: naive CD4+ T cells sorted from blood. Specified subset: CD45RA+ positively selected. The chain combines TRBV5-1 with TRBJ2-7, with TRBD1 identical over 9 bases. This receptor was taken from a woman between 25 and 40 years old in good health. Here the CDR3 reads CASSIGTGSTYEQYF. CDR3 bases: TGCGCCAGCAGCATTGGGACAGGGTCTACCTACGAGCAGTACTTC.